Included here is one T cell receptor (beta chain) sequence, with context. This clone has only one observation. Its antigen has not been determined. No much larger clone exists at a distance of one base, and base qualities are not known. V trim: 0 bases; J trim: 4 bases; unmatched bases: 3. Taken from cysteine to phenylalanine, the CDR3 has 15 residues. Kept here is only the CDR3 DNA, which spans 45 bases and is read in frame from base 1. CDR1 is given as SGDLS and CDR2 as YYNGEE, both from the germline V gene. This sample was taken from a study of T cells in localized non-small cell lung cancer (dated by TCRdb to the early 2020s). About the study as a whole: The study analyzed T cell repertoires of hundreds of early-stage NSCLC patients, comparing tumors and uninvolved tumor-adjacent lungs. All 236 NSCLC patients in the cohort were treatment-naive and had localized lung tumors that were resected. Of the NSCLC patients, 120 to 150 were male and about a hundred were female, and the mean age was approximately 64 years. Overall results and qualifications from the work: Longer overall survival was associated with higher blood T cell density, whereas shorter survival was associated with higher adjacent-lung clonality. Because the study design was exploratory, TCR variables were selected using unadjusted p-values without false-discovery rate correction. Because multi-region tumor sequencing was not performed, intratumor heterogeneity could not be ruled out. A median of roughly 56 of the top 100 tumor clones were detected in paired uninvolved adjacent lung, and around 30 of these tumor clones were also found among the top 100 clones of the paired uninvolved adjacent lung. The highest T cell clonality was observed in uninvolved tumor-adjacent lung, where clonality exceeded that of tumor, suggesting that antigenic responses were more focused in uninvolved tumor-adjacent lung.

The immunoSEQ Assay was used to sequence TCR beta CDR3 regions from DNA. As for the authors' bioinformatics: T cell density was computed as TCR beta template counts normalized to usable DNA estimated by amplifying housekeeping genes. The preseqR package was used to estimate richness by extrapolating to 400,000 templates for PBMC samples and to 120,000 templates for tissue samples. Clonality was defined by subtracting Pielou's evenness from one. Differential abundance testing on productive amino-acid clonotypes, with a minimum total count of 5 and an alpha of 0.1, was used to identify tissue-enriched TCRs. The Jaccard Index and the Morisita Overlap Index were used to measure how much the repertoires overlapped between compartments. TCR beta CDR3s were clustered by GLIPH together with public tetramer-defined viral CDR3s, and at least three viral sequences plus V-gene enrichment were required for viral motifs. This is the immuneACCESS table as TCRdb keeps it, with only in-frame sequences that have V and J called. A part of the clones is gone; compared with another copy, unresolved V genes explain less than half, and the rest is unexplained. V, J and clone size are taken as reported in that table, and D and trimming were inferred from the DNA itself. Within this sample are some 51,000 clones, with around 86% of them counted one time only. The ten biggest clones cover approximately 5.2% of the sample.

At diagnosis, peripheral blood, uninvolved tumor-adjacent lung and tumor were collected and stored as a combination of fresh-frozen and FFPE material. For TCR repertoire profiling, blood samples were analyzed as peripheral blood mononuclear cells. In this chain, TRBV9 is recombined with TRBJ2-3, and TRBD2 aligns with 9 junction nucleotides. The clonotype originates from a woman aged 40-69 years with stage I lung adenocarcinoma. The sample was peripheral blood, taken before any cancer treatment. CDR3 sequence: CASSVGAGGPDTQYF. The DNA sequence is as follows: TGTGCCAGCAGCGTAGGGGCGGGGGGGCCAGATACGCAGTATTTT.